This TCR beta chain appears in the sequencing data of a study of blood T cell repertoires in COVID-19. About the research overall: From the United States, Italy and Spain came samples of acute and convalescent COVID-19. T cells, B-cell-depleted T cells, or PBMCs supplied cDNA or gDNA.

Original processing methods: Amplification of reference gene primers was used by the study to estimate nucleated cell counts. Sequencing was performed with immunoSEQ multiplex PCR; in TCRdb, only in-frame clones are kept and a portion is missing. V, J and clone size derive from that table, while D and trimming were established from the DNA sequence. Of roughly 250,000 clones in the sample, approximately 86% were seen once. CDR1 GTSNPN and CDR2 SVGIG come from the germline V gene (reference sequence). V lost 4 bases and J lost 5; bases outside the gene matches: 12. The CDR3 spans 15 residues. Sequencing was done on a sample of peripheral blood. V is TRBV30 and J is TRBJ2-3; TRBD2 matches at 7 bases. The receptor was isolated from an elderly woman with active or convalescent COVID-19. CDR3 residues: CAWTLGLGRGDTQYF. CDR3 bases: TGTGCCTGGACCTTAGGACTAGGGAGGGGAGATACGCAGTATTTT.